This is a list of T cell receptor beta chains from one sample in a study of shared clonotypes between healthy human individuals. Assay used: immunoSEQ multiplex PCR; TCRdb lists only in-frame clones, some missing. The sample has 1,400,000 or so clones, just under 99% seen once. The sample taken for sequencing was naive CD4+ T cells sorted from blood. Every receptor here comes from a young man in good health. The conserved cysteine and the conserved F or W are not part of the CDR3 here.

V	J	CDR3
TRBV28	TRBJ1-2	ASAGTGGGYT
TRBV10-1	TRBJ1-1	ASSEASGGTEAF
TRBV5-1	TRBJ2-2	ASSLSGSGNGELF
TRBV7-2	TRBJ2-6	ASSLGGSGANVLT
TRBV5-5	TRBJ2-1	ASSRGPLYNEQF
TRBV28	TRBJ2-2	ATTDRTTGELF
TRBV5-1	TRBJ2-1	ASSFMLSNEQF
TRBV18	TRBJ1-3	ASSPGVATSGNTIY
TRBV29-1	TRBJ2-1	SVVIGNEQF
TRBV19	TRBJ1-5	ASSPRQFGQPQH
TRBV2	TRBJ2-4	ASRSDGGPIQY
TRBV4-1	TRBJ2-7	ASSQDQRERYEQY
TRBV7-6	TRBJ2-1	ASSLELAGTISSYNEQF
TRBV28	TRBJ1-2	ASGRTLAPNSYGYT
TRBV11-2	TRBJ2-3	ASSLWGQGGDTQY
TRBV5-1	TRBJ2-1	ASSLVIAGRDEQF
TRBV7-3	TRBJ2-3	ASSLTGLVDTQY
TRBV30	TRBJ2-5	AWSGPYETQY
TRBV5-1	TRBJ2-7	ASSLTGGSATYEQY
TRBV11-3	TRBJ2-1	ASSPSGTSGIHSYNEQF
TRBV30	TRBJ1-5	AWRDVRVGQPQH
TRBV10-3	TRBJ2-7	AISRSDEQY
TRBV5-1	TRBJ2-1	ASSLGSGRSHEQF
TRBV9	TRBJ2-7	ASSVDFRTSDYEQY
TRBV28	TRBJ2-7	ASSPLPGLAGKGSYEQY
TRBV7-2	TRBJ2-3	ASSSGLAGYTDTQY
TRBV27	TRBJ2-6	ASSHRQGSGANVLT
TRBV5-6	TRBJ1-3	ASSPSDRGYGNTIY
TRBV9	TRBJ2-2	ASTTGHRYTGELF
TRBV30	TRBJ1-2	AWTHGGTGNYGYT
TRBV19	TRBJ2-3	ASRMADTQY
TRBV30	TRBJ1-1	AWSRYREGSNTEAF
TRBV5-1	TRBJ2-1	ASSSDGASYNEQF
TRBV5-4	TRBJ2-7	ASSWDRYYEQY
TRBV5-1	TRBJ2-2	ASQLVAGGTGELF
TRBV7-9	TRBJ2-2	ASSLTTGLAGITGELF
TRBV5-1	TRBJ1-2	ASSSGQPNYGYT
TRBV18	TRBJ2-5	ASSPTRGSLGETQY